One and the same sample provided the 8 T cell receptor beta chains below, sequenced in a study of blood T cells in healthy people across ages. It was with a sample-barcoded 5' primer and a J-beta primer mix that a second PCR of roughly 6 to 12 cycles was run. TCRdb analysed the 5' RACE reads with MiXCR anew, one entry per CDR3 protein. The repertoire holds about 1.1 million distinct CDR3 sequences, with less than 45% as singletons. Sequencing input: blood. The receptors come from a man between 18 and 35 years old in good health.

In the case of this clonotype: One junction end disagrees with the germline gene, perhaps due to a read error. The chain employs TRBV2 and TRBJ2-1; possibly TRBD1 for D (5 bases). The germline CDR1 and CDR2 sequences are SNHLY and FYNNEI. The CDR3 spans 15 residues. The CDR3 DNA is TGTGCCAGCAGGGAAGATCAGGGCCCATACAATGAGCAGTTCTTC. It translates to CASREDQGPYNEQFF.

The chain carries TRBV25-1 and TRBJ1-4, with a weak D call TRBD1 (6 bases). Trimming removed 7 bases at V and 0 bases at J, with 15 bases between. Germline V lookup: CDR1 MGHDK, CDR2 SYGVNS. The CDR3 covers 16 residues. CDR3 sequence reads: CASIGQGLPTNEKLFF. The CDR3 bases are TGTGCCAGCATCGGCCAGGGGTTGCCAACTAATGAAAAACTGTTTTTT.

The chain carries TRBV9 and TRBJ2-1; possible D gene TRBD2, 5 bases. This CDR3 is built from 15 residues. From germline, CDR1 is SGDLS and CDR2 YYNGEE. The ends were cut back, 0 bases at V and 5 bases at J, with 12 bases in the middle. DNA of the CDR3: TGTGCCAGCAGCGTAGGTCGGGGATTGAACAATGAGCAGTTCTTC. It codes for CASSVGRGLNNEQFF.

The rearrangement joins TRBV6-2 or TRBV6-3 to TRBJ1-5; weak D call: TRBD1 (5 bases). This CDR3 comprises 14 residues. Germline V gene sequence: CDR1 MNHEY, CDR2 SVGEGT. Trimming cost V 2 bases and J 1 base, with 6 bases left between them. DNA for the CDR3: TGTGCCAGCAGTTACCCAGGGAGCAATCAGCCCCAGCATTTT. As protein: CASSYPGSNQPQHF.

The chain combines TRBV7-2 with TRBJ2-2; D remains ambiguous. Germline values: CDR1 SGHTA, CDR2 FQGNSA. The V gene lost 4 bases and the J gene lost 9 bases, with 18 bases spanning the gap. The CDR3 is 15 amino acids. The CDR3 here is CASSSRLGDLRELFF. The CDR3 nucleotides read TGTGCCAGCAGCTCCCGACTCGGCGACCTCCGGGAGCTGTTTTTT.

The V and J genes are TRBV4-3 and TRBJ2-2; D gene ambiguous. Germline lookup yields CDR1 LGHNA and CDR2 YSLEER. V lost 0 bases to trimming and J lost 7 bases, with 9 bases between them. The CDR3 is 14 amino acids. This CDR3 is CASSQESSGGELFF. CDR3 nucleotides: TGCGCCAGCAGCCAAGAATCCTCCGGCGGGGAGCTGTTTTTT.

This clonotype was detected only a few times. V usage is TRBV9 and J usage is TRBJ1-2; the D gene is possibly TRBD1 (5 bases). CDR1 and CDR2 from the germline V gene are SGDLS and YYNGEE. The CDR3 totals 14 residues. V was shortened by 1 base and J by 6 bases, with 13 bases between the two germline ends. CDR3 in DNA: TGTGCCAGCAGCGTACTTCGCACAGGCGATGGCTACACCTTC. Amino acids: CASSVLRTGDGYTF.

This clonotype was detected a few times. The chain has TRBV5-1 and TRBJ1-1; 7 bases map to TRBD1. Germline-derived CDR1 and CDR2 are SGHRS and YFSETQ. V shed 9 bases and J 3 bases; nucleotides not matched to a gene: 2. The CDR3 consists of 11 residues. The DNA of the CDR3 is TGCGCCACGCAGGGGGACACTGAAGCTTTCTTT. Its translation is CATQGDTEAFF.